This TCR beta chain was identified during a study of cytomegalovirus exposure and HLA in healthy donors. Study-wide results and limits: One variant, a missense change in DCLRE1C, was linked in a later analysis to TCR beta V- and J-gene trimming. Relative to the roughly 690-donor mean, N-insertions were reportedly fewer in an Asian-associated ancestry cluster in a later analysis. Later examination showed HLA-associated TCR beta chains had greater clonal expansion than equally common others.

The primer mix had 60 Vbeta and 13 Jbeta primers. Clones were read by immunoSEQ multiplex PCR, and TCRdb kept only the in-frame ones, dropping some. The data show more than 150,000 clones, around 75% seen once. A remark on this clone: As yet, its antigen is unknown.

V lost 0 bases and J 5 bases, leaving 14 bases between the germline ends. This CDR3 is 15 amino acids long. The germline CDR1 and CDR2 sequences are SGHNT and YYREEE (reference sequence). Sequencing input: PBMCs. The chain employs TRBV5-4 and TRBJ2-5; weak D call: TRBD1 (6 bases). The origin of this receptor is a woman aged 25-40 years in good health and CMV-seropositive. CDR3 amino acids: CASSLARQGWETQYF. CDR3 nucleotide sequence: TGTGCCAGCAGCTTGGCTCGGCAGGGGTGGGAGACCCAGTACTTC.